Below, 7 T cell receptor beta chains from the same sample are listed, as sequenced in a study of response to subunit inactivated influenza vaccine. TCRdb re-called the RT-PCR reads through MiXCR, storing one row per CDR3 protein. The table includes about 530,000 distinct CDR3 sequences, 13% detected once. Here the sequenced sample was PBMCs from blood, taken 45 days after vaccination. Source of these receptors: a middle-aged man who received an inactivated influenza vaccine.

This clonotype was picked up many times. V usage is TRBV5-1 and J usage is TRBJ1-1; no definite D call. Per the germline V gene, CDR1 is SGHRS and CDR2 is YFSETQ. Deletions cut 2 bases from V and 0 bases from J, with 5 bases between. The CDR3 sequence is 13 residues long. The CDR3 nucleotides are TGCGCCAGCAGCTTATACCTGAACACTGAAGCTTTCTTT. Amino acids: CASSLYLNTEAFF.

This clonotype showed up just a few times. The chain links TRBV6-1 to TRBJ2-7; unclear D gene. With 5 bases removed from V and 5 bases from J, the gap between germline ends came to 13 bases. This CDR3 contains 13 residues. Per germline, CDR1 MNHNS and CDR2 SASEGT. The CDR3 spells CASSPWSEDEQYF. The CDR3 nucleotides are TGTGCCAGCAGTCCCTGGTCCGAGGACGAGCAGTACTTC.

This clonotype was observed a handful of times. The CDR3 loop is CASRTSPGAGDTQYF. CDR3 nucleotides: TGTGCCAGCAGAACATCGCCGGGGGCAGGCGATACGCAGTATTTT. J is TRBJ2-3 and V is TRBV6-1, with D perhaps assigned TRBD1 or TRBD2 (6 bases each). The ends were cut back, 6 bases at V and 6 bases at J, with 19 bases in the middle. CDR1 MNHNS and CDR2 SASEGT come from the germline V gene. The CDR3 contains 15 residues.

This clonotype was detected a few times. The genes are TRBV20-1 and TRBJ2-5; 7 bases align to TRBD1. Losses at the gene ends were 0 bases for V and 2 bases for J; bases not matched to a gene: 9. Germline lookup yields CDR1 DFQATT and CDR2 SNEGSKA (reference sequence). CDR3 length: 16 residues. The CDR3: CSARDPGGRFQETQYF. The CDR3 DNA is TGCAGTGCTAGAGACCCAGGGGGACGGTTTCAAGAGACCCAGTACTTC.

The rearrangement joins TRBV7-9 to TRBJ1-2; possibly TRBD1 for D (5 bases). Germline CDR1 SEHNR, CDR2 FQNEAQ (reference sequence). The ends were cut back, 5 bases at V and 7 bases at J, with 14 bases in the middle. CDR3 length: 13 residues. CDR3 sequence (DNA): TGTGCCAGCAGCCGAAGGTGGGGACCTGGCTACACCTTC. Translation: CASSRRWGPGYTF.

This clonotype has ten or more counts. The chain carries TRBV10-1 and TRBJ2-2; D unclear. Per the germline V gene, CDR1 is WNHNN and CDR2 is SYGVQD (reference sequence). Trimming removed 3 bases at V and 4 bases at J, with 12 bases between. This CDR3 is 15 amino acids long. CDR3: CASSELWSSTGELFF. The CDR3 DNA reads TGCGCCAGCAGTGAATTGTGGAGTAGCACCGGGGAGCTGTTTTTT.

The J gene is TRBJ2-1, the V gene TRBV29-1; 10 bases fit TRBD2. The V gene's germline CDR1 is SQVTM and CDR2 ANQGSEA. Unmatched junction bases numbered 0, after V lost 4 bases and J lost 3 bases. The CDR3 sequence is 13 residues long. CDR3 nucleotide sequence: TGCAGCGTTGCTAGCGGGAGCTACAATGAGCAGTTCTTC. This translates into CSVASGSYNEQFF.